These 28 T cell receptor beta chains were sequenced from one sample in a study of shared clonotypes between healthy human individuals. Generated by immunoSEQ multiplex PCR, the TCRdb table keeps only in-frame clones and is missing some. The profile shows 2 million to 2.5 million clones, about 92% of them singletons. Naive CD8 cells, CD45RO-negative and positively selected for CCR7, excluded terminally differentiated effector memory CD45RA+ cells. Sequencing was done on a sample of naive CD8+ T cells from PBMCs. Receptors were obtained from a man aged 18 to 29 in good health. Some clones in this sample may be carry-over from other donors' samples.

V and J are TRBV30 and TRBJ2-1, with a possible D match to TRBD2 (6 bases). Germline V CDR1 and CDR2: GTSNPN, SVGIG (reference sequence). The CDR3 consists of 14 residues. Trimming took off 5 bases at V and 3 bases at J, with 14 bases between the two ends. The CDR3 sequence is CAWAPGSGYNEQFF. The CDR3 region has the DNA TGTGCCTGGGCTCCGGGTAGCGGCTACAATGAGCAGTTCTTC.

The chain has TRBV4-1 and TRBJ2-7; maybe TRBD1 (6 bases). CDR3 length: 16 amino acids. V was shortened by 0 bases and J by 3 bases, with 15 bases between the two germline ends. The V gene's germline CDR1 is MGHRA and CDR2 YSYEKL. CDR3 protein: CASSQDEMDSYYEQYF. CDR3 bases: TGCGCCAGCAGCCAAGACGAGATGGACAGTTACTACGAGCAGTACTTC.

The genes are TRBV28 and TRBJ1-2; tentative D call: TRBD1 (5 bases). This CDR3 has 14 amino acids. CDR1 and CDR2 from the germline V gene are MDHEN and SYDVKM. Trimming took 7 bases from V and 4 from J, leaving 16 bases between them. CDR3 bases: TGTGCCAGCAACTTGCGGGGGTCCGGCTATGGCTACACCTTC. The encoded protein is CASNLRGSGYGYTF.

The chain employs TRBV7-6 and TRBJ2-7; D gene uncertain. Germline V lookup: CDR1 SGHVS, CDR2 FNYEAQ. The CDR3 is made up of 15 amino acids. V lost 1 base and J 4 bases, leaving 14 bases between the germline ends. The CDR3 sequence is CASSLGSPDLYEQYF. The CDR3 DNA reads TGTGCCAGCAGCTTAGGGTCCCCCGACTTATACGAGCAGTACTTC.

This chain's CDR3 is CASSPKGVTLHYEQYF. The CDR3 region has the DNA TGTGCCAGCAGCCCCAAGGGCGTGACACTACACTACGAGCAGTACTTC. The chain links TRBV7-9 to TRBJ2-7; D call uncertain. CDR1 and CDR2 (germline): SEHNR, FQNEAQ (reference sequence). The CDR3 spans 16 residues. Trimming cost V 5 bases and J 3 bases, with 20 bases left between them.

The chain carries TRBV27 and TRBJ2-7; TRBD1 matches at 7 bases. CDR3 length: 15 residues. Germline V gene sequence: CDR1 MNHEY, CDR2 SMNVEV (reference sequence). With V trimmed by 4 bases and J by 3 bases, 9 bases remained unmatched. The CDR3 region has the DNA TGTGCCAGCAGTTCCGAGACAGGGATTTTCTACGAGCAGTACTTC. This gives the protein CASSSETGIFYEQYF.

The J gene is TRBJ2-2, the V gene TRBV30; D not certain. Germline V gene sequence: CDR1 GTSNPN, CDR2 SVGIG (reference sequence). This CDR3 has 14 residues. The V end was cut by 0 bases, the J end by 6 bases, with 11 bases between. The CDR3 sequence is CAWSVLIDPGELFF. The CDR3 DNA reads TGTGCCTGGAGTGTACTAATCGACCCCGGGGAGCTGTTTTTT.

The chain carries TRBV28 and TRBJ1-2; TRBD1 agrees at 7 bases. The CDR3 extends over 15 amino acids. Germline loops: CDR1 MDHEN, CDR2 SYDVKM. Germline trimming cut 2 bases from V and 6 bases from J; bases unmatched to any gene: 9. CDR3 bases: TGTGCCAGCAGTTTAGACAGGGACATATGGGATGGCTACACCTTC. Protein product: CASSLDRDIWDGYTF.

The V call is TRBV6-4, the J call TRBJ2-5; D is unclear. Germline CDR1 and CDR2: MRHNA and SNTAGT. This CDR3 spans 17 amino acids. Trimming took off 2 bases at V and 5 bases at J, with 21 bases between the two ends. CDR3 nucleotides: TGTGCCAGCAGTGACCCCTTCGAGGTTCCGATTAAGGAGACCCAGTACTTC. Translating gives CASSDPFEVPIKETQYF.

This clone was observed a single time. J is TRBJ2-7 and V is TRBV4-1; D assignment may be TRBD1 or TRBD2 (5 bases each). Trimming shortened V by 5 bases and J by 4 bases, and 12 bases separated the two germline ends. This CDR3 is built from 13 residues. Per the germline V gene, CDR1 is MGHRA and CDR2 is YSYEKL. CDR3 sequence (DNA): TGCGCCAGCAGCGAGGGGACCTCATACGAGCAGTACTTC. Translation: CASSEGTSYEQYF.

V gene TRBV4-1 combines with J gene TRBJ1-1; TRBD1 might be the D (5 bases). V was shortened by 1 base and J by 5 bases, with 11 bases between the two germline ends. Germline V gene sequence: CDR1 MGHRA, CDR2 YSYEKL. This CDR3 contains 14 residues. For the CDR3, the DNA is TGCGCCAGCAGCCAAGCAGGGAAATTGACTGAAGCTTTCTTT. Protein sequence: CASSQAGKLTEAFF.

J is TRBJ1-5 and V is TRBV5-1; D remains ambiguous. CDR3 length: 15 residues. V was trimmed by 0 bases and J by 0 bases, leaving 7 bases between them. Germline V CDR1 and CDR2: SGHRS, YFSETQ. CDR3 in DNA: TGCGCCAGCAGCTTGGTTCCGGATAGCAATCAGCCCCAGCATTTT. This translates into CASSLVPDSNQPQHF.

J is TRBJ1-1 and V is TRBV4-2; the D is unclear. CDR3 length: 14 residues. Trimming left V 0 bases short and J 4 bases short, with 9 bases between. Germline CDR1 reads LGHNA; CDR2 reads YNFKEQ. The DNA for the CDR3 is TGTGCCAGCAGCCAAGAACGCGGTGGCACTGAAGCTTTCTTT. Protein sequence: CASSQERGGTEAFF.

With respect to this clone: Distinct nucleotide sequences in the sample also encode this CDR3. CDR3 in amino acids: CASSKGGETQYF. The CDR3 nucleotides are TGTGCCAGCAGCAAAGGGGGAGAGACCCAGTACTTC. This chain links TRBV11-2 with TRBJ2-5; TRBD1 might be the D (6 bases). CDR1 and CDR2 (germline): SGHAT, FQNNGV. Trimming pared 5 bases from V and 4 bases from J, leaving 8 bases between. CDR3 size: 12 residues. Complete variable domain (other parts from reference TRBV11-2 and TRBJ2-5): EAGVAQSPRYKIIEKRQSVAFWCNPISGHATLYWYQQILGQGPKLLIQFQNNGVVDDSQLPKDRFSAERLKGVDSTLKIQPAKLEDSAVYLCASSKGGETQYFGPGTRLLVL.

The CDR3 sequence is CSVDGPVGDTQYF. The CDR3, as DNA: TGCAGCGTTGACGGCCCTGTGGGCGATACGCAGTATTTT. The chain employs TRBV29-1 and TRBJ2-3; D uncertain. The CDR3 has 13 residues. Trimming took 3 bases from V and 6 from J, leaving 13 bases between them. Germline CDR1 and CDR2: SQVTM and ANQGSEA.

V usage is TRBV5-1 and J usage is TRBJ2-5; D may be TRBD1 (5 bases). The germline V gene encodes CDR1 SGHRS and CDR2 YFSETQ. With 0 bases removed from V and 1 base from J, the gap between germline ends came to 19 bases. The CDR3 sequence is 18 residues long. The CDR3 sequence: CASSLDHYRRAPQETQYF. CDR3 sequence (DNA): TGCGCCAGCAGCTTGGATCATTACCGCAGGGCCCCCCAAGAGACCCAGTACTTC. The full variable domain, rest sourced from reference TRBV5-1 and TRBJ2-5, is KAGVTQTPRYLIKTRGQQVTLSCSPISGHRSVSWYQQTPGQGLQFLFEYFSETQRNKGNFPGRFSGRQFSNSRSEMNVSTLELGDSALYLCASSLDHYRRAPQETQYFGPGTRLLVL.

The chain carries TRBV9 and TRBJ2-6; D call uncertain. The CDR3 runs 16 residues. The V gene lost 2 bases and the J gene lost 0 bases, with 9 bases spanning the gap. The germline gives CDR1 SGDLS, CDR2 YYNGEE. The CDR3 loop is CASSVPMASGANVLTF. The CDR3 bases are TGTGCCAGCAGCGTTCCCATGGCCTCTGGGGCCAACGTCCTGACTTTC.

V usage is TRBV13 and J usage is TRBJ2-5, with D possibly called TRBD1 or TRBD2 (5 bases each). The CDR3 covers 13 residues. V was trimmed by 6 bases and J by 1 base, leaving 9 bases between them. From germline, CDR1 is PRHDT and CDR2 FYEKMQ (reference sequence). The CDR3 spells CASSYGTQETQYF. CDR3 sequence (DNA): TGTGCCAGCAGTTATGGGACCCAAGAGACCCAGTACTTC.

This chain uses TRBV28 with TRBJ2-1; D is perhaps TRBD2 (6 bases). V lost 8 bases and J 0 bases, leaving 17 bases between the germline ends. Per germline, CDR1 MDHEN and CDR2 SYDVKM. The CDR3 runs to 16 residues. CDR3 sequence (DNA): TGTGCCAGCCATCTAGGCGGGATACCCTCCTACAATGAGCAGTTCTTC. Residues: CASHLGGIPSYNEQFF.

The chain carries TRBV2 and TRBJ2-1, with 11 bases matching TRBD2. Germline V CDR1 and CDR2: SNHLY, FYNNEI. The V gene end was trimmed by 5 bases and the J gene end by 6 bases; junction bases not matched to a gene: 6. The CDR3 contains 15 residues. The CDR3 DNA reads TGTGCCAGCAGTCCAACTAGCGGGAGTACCAATGAGCAGTTCTTC. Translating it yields CASSPTSGSTNEQFF. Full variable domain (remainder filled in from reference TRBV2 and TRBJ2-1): EPEVTQTPSHQVTQMGQEVILRCVPISNHLYFYWYRQILGQKVEFLVSFYNNEISEKSEIFDDQFSVERPDGSNFTLKIRSTKLEDSAMYFCASSPTSGSTNEQFFGPGTRLTVL.

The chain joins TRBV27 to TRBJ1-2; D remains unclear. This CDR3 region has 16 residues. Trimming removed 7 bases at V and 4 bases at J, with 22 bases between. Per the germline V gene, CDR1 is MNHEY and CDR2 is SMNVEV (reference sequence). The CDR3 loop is CASTEGPNLPGYGYTF. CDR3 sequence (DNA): TGTGCCAGCACCGAAGGACCGAATCTCCCGGGCTATGGCTACACCTTC.

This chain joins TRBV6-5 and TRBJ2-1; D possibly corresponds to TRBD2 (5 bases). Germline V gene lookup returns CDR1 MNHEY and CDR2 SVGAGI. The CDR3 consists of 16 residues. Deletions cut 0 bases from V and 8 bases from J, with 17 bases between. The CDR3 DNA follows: TGTGCCAGCAGTTACTCGCGTCCGGGATGGGGAGATGAGCAGTTCTTC. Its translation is CASSYSRPGWGDEQFF.

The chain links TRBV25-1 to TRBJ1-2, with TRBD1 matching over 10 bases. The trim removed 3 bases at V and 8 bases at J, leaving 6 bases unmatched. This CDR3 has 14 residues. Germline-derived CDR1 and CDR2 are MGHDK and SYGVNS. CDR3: CASSDPGTGDGYTF. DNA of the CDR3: TGTGCCAGCAGTGATCCGGGGACAGGGGACGGCTACACCTTC.

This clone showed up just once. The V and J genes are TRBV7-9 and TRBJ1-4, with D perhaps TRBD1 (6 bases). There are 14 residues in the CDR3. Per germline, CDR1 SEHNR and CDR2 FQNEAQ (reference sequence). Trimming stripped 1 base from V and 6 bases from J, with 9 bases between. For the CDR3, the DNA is TGTGCCAGCAGCTTAGGGGGGCTGGATGAAAAACTGTTTTTT. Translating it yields CASSLGGLDEKLFF.

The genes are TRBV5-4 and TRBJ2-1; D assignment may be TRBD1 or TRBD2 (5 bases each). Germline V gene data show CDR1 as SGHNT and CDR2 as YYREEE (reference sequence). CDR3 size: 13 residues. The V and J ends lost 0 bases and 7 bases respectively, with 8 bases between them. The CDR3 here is CASSLGGTNEQFF. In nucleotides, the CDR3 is TGTGCCAGCAGCTTGGGGGGGACGAATGAGCAGTTCTTC. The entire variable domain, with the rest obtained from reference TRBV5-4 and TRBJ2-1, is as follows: ETGVTQSPTHLIKTRGQQVTLRCSSQSGHNTVSWYQQALGQGPQFIFQYYREEENGRGNFPPRFSGLQFPNYSSELNVNALELDDSALYLCASSLGGTNEQFFGPGTRLTVL.

The CDR3 region has the DNA TGTGCCAGCACCCTCCCCGGGGCTAACTCTGGAAACACCATATATTTT. Residues: CASTLPGANSGNTIYF. This chain uses TRBV7-9 with TRBJ1-3, with D possibly TRBD1 on 5 matching bases. This CDR3 has 16 amino acids. V shed 7 bases and J shed 0 bases, with 16 bases lying between them. Per germline, CDR1 SEHNR and CDR2 FQNEAQ (reference sequence).

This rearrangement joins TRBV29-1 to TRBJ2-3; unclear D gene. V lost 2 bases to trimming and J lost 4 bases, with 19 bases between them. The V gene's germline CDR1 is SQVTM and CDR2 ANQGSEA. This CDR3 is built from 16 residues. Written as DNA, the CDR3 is TGCAGCGTTGAAAAGACGAACACTCATCACGCAGATACGCAGTATTTT. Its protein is CSVEKTNTHHADTQYF.

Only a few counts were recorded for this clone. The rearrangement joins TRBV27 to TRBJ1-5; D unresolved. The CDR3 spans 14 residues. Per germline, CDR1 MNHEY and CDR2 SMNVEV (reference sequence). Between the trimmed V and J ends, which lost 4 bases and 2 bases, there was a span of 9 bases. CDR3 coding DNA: TGTGCCAGCAGTTATGGAAATCGCAATCAGCCCCAGCATTTT. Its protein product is CASSYGNRNQPQHF.